This T cell receptor beta chain was identified during a study of cytomegalovirus exposure and HLA in healthy donors. Regarding the study as a whole: Using the classifier, cytomegalovirus status was reportedly diagnosed with high specificity and sensitivity. The authors later found most CMV-associated TCR beta chains appeared HLA-restricted. Later on, an analysis found that several of the most significant clusters appeared to be linked to common viral pathogens, which included parvovirus B19.

The PCR contained 60 Vbeta and 13 Jbeta primers. The table came from immunoSEQ multiplex PCR; TCRdb's copy has only in-frame clones and leaves some out. The data contain 95,000 to 100,000 clones, around 74% of them singletons. V lost 4 bases and J lost 3; bases outside the gene matches: 2. The V gene's germline CDR1 is LGHNA and CDR2 YSLEER. The CDR3 is 13 residues long. As to this clone: The antigen remains undetermined.

The source of this sequence is a woman in her 40s in good health and CMV-seronegative. Sequenced input: PBMCs. The V and J genes are TRBV4-3 and TRBJ1-2; 7 bases match TRBD1. In DNA form, the CDR3 reads TGCGCCAGCAGCCCTGGACAGGACTATGGCTACACCTTC. It encodes CASSPGQDYGYTF.